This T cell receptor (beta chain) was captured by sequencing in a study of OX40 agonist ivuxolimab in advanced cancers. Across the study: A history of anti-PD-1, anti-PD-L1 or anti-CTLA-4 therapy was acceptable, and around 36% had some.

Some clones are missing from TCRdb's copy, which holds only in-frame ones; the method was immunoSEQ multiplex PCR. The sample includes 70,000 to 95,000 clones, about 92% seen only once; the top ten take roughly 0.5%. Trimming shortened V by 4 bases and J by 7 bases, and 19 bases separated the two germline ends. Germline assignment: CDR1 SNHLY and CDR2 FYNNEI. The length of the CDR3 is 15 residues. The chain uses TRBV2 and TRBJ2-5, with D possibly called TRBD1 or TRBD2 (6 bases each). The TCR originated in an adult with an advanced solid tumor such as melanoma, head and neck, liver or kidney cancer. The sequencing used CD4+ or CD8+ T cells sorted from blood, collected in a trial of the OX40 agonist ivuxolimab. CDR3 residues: CASSVDSGGQGTQYF. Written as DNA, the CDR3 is TGTGCCAGCAGTGTAGACTCCGGGGGCCAGGGGACCCAGTACTTC.